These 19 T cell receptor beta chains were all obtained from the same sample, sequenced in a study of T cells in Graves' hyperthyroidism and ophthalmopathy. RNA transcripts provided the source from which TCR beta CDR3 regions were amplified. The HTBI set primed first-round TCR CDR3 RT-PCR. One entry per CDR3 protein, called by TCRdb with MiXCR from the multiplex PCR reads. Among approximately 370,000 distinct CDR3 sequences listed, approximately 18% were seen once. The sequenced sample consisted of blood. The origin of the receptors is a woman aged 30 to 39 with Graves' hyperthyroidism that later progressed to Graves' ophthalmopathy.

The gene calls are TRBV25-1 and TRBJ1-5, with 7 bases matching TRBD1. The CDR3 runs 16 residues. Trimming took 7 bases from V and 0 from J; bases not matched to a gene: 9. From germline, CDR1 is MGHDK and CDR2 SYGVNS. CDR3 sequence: CASNQDRTFSNQPQHF. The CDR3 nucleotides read TGTGCCAGCAACCAGGACAGGACCTTTAGCAATCAGCCCCAGCATTTT.

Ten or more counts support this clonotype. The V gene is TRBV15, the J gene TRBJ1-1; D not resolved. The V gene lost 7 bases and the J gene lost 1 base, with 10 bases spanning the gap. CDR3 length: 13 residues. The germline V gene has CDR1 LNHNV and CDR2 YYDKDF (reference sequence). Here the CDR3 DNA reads TGTGCCACCACCACGGTGGGGAACACTGAAGCTTTCTTT. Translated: CATTTVGNTEAFF.

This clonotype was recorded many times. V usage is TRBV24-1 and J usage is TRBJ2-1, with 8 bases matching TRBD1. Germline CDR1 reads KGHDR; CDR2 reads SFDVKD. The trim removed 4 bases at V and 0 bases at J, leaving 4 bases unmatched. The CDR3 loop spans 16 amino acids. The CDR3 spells CATSDPTGGSYNEQFF. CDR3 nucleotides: TGTGCCACCAGTGACCCTACAGGGGGCTCCTACAATGAGCAGTTCTTC.

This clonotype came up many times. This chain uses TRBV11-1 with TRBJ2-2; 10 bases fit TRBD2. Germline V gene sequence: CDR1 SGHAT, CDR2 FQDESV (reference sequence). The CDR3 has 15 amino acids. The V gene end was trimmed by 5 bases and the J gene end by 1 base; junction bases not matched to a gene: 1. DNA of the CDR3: TGTGCCAGCAGCCGACTAGCGGGGAACACCGGGGAGCTGTTTTTT. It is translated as CASSRLAGNTGELFF.

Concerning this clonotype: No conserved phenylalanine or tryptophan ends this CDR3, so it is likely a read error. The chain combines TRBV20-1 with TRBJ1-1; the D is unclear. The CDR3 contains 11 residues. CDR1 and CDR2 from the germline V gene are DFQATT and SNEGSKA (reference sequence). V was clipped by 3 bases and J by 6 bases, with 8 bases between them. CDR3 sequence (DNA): TGCAGTGCTAGCCCGTCCCCTGAAGCTTTCCTT. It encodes CSASPSPEAFL.

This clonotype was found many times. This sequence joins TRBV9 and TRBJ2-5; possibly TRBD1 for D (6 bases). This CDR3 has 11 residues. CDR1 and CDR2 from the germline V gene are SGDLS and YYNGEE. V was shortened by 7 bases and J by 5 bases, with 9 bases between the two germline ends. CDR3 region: CASGTFETQYF. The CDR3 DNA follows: TGTGCCAGCGGGACATTCGAGACCCAGTACTTC.

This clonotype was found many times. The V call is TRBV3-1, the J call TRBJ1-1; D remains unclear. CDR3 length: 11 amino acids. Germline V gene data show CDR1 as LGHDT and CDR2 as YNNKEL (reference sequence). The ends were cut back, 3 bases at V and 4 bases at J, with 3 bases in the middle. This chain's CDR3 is CASSHSTEAFF. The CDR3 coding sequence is TGTGCCAGCAGCCACTCCACTGAAGCTTTCTTT.

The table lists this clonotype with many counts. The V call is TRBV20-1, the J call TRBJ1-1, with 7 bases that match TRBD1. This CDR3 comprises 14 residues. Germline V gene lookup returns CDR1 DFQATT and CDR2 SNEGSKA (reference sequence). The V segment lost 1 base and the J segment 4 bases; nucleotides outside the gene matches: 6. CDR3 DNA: TGCAGTGCTAGAGCCAGGGACAGTCCCACTGAAGCTTTCTTT. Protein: CSARARDSPTEAFF.

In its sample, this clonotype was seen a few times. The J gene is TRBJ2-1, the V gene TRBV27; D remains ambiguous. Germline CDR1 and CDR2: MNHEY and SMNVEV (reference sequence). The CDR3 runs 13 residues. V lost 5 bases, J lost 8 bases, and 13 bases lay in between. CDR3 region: CASSPLSHDEQFF. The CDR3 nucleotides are TGTGCCAGCAGTCCCTTGTCCCACGATGAGCAGTTCTTC.

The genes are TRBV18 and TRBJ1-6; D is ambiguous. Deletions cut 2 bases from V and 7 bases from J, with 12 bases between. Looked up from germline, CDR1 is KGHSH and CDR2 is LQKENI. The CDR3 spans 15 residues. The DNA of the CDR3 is TGTGCCAGCTCACCAAGTTCGAATCACAATTCACCCCTCCACTTT. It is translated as CASSPSSNHNSPLHF.

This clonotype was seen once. CDR3 DNA: TGTGCCAGCAGCTTGGATGGACAAGGATGGGGCTCCTACGAGCAGTACTTC. Encoded protein: CASSLDGQGWGSYEQYF. V and J are TRBV5-6 and TRBJ2-7, with a possible D match to TRBD1 (5 bases). The CDR3 runs to 17 residues. Germline loops: CDR1 SGHDT, CDR2 YYEEEE. The V end was cut by 0 bases, the J end by 0 bases, with 16 bases between.

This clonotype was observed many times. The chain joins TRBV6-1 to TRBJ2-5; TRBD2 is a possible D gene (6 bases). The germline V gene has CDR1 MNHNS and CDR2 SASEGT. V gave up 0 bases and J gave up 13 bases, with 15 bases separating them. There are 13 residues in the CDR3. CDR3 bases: TGTGCCAGCAGTGAAGCTCCCAACGCGGGATGGTACTTC. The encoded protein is CASSEAPNAGWYF.

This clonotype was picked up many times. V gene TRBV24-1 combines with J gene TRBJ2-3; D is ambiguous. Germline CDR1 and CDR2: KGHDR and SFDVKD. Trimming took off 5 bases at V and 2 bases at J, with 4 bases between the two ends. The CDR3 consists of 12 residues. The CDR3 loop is CATSGDTDTQYF. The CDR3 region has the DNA TGTGCCACCAGTGGGGACACAGATACGCAGTATTTT.

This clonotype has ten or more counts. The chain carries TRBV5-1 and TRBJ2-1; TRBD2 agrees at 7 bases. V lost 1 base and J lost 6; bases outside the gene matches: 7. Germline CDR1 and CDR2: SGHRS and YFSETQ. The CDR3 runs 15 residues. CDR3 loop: CASSLRAGAGNEQFF. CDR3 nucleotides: TGCGCCAGCAGCTTGCGGGCGGGAGCCGGCAATGAGCAGTTCTTC.

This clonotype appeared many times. As DNA, the CDR3 is TGTGCCAGCAGCCCTAGGGACAGGGGGCCGGGGAACACTGAAGCTTTCTTT. Translated, it gives CASSPRDRGPGNTEAFF. This chain connects TRBV7-3 to TRBJ1-1, with 12 bases fitting TRBD1. This CDR3 has 17 residues. CDR1 is SGHTA, CDR2 FQGTGA, per germline. The V and J ends lost 5 bases and 1 base, in that order; junction bases with no gene match: 8.

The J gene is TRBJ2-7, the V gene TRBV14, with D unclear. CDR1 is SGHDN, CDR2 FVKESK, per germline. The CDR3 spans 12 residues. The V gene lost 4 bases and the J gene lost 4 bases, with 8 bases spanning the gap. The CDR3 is CASSPGEYEQYF. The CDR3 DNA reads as TGTGCCAGCAGCCCTGGAGAATACGAGCAGTACTTC.

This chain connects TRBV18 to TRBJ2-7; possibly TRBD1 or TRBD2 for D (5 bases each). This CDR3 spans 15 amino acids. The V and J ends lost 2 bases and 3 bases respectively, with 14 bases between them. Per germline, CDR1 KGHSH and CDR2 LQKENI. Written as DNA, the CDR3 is TGTGCCAGCTCACCAATCGGGACCGCCGTCTACGAGCAGTACTTC. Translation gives CASSPIGTAVYEQYF.

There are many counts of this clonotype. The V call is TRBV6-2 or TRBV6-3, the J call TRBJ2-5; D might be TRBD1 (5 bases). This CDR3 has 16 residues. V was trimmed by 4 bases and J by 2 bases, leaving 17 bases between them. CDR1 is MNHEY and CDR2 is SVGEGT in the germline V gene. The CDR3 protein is CASSSWQGKYQETQYF. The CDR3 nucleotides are TGTGCCAGCAGTTCTTGGCAGGGAAAATATCAAGAGACCCAGTACTTC.

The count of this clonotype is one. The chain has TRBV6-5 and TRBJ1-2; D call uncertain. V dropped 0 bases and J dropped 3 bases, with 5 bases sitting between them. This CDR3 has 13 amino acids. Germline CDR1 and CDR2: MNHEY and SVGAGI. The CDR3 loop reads CASSYSHDYGYTF. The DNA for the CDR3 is TGTGCCAGCAGTTACTCGCATGACTATGGCTACACCTTC.